The TCR beta chain under discussion was sequenced for a study of shared clonotypes between healthy human individuals. Study-level background: CD4 naive and CD4 memory each took three plates per donor, while CD8 naive took two and CD8 memory one. Study-level findings and limits: Memory subsets generally showed smaller estimated richness than naive subsets did.

Repertoires were generated with immunoSEQ multiplex PCR, while TCRdb's copy carries only in-frame clones and drops some. In the table there are roughly 200,000 clones, around 63% of which are singletons. V was pared by 5 bases and J by 6 bases, with 11 bases between. Germline V lookup: CDR1 MDHEN, CDR2 SYDVKM. The CDR3 consists of 12 residues. Turning to this clone: The antigen remains undetermined.

The rearrangement joins TRBV28 to TRBJ2-7; no clear D gene. Sequenced material: memory CD4+ T cells sorted from blood. Subset given: CD45RA-negative fraction. This sequence originates from a man aged 25 to 45 in good health. The DNA for the CDR3 is TGTGCCAGCAGTCAATACCCCTTCGAGCAGTACTTC. The encoded protein is CASSQYPFEQYF.